Sequencing of this TCR beta chain was carried out in a study of blood T cell repertoires in COVID-19. Study-level background: There were acute and convalescent COVID-19 samples, and they came from the United States, Italy and Spain. The analysed material was cDNA or gDNA that came from T cells, B-cell-depleted T cells, or PBMCs.

V shed 3 bases and J 4 bases; nucleotides not matched to a gene: 3. Germline CDR1 reads SGHAT; CDR2 reads FQNNGV. The CDR3 is 14 amino acids. This clone was seen a handful of times. Per the original methods: Amplified reference gene primers provided the basis for estimating nucleated cell counts. Generated by immunoSEQ multiplex PCR, the TCRdb table keeps only in-frame clones and is missing some. V and J calls and clone size are copied from that table; D and trimming were computed from the DNA. This sample has 70,000 to 80,000 clones; approximately 90% occur once, and the top ten carry around 6.7%. The rearrangement uses TRBV11-2 and TRBJ1-5, with 7 nucleotides matching TRBD1. The sample taken for sequencing was peripheral blood. The source of this sequence is a woman aged 45-65 years with acute or convalescent COVID-19. The CDR3 region has the DNA TGTGCCAGCAGCTTGGGACAGAATAATCAGCCCCAGCATTTT. Residues: CASSLGQNNQPQHF.